Below are 23 T cell receptor beta chains sequenced from a single sample in a study of cytomegalovirus exposure and HLA in healthy donors. The PCR was carried out with 60 Vbeta primers and 13 Jbeta primers. This table comes from immunoSEQ multiplex PCR, and its TCRdb copy is limited to in-frame clones, with some not included. The sample yields more than 95,000 clones, about 85% seen once. Sequencing was performed on PBMCs. The receptors were sampled from a man between 18 and 35 years old in good health and CMV-seropositive.

V and J are TRBV10-3 and TRBJ2-7, with no clear D. From germline, CDR1 is ENHRY and CDR2 SYGVKD. V gave up 3 bases and J gave up 6 bases, with 6 bases separating them. The CDR3 consists of 11 residues. CDR3 DNA: TGTGCCATCAGTGATTTAGTCGAGCAGTACTTC. Its protein is CAISDLVEQYF.

The chain joins TRBV5-1 to TRBJ1-2, with 10 bases lining up with TRBD1. V lost 6 bases, J lost 3 bases, and 8 bases stayed unmatched. CDR1 SGHRS and CDR2 YFSETQ come from the germline V gene. The length of the CDR3 is 15 residues. The CDR3 reads CASTPGGTGDYGYTF. The DNA for the CDR3 is TGCGCCAGCACCCCCGGCGGGACAGGGGACTATGGCTACACCTTC.

This clone was observed a single time. The DNA for the CDR3 is TGTGCCAGCAGAGGGGGGGGAGAGACCCAGTACTTC. Encoded protein: CASRGGGETQYF. The J gene is TRBJ2-5, the V gene TRBV2, with a tentative D call TRBD2 (7 bases). Trimming shortened V by 6 bases and J by 4 bases, and 9 bases separated the two germline ends. The CDR3 totals 12 residues. Germline V gene sequence: CDR1 SNHLY, CDR2 FYNNEI. The full variable domain, in which reference TRBV2 and TRBJ2-5 provide the parts outside the CDR3, is EPEVTQTPSHQVTQMGQEVILRCVPISNHLYFYWYRQILGQKVEFLVSFYNNEISEKSEIFDDQFSVERPDGSNFTLKIRSTKLEDSAMYFCASRGGGETQYFGPGTRLLVL.

This chain links TRBV5-4 with TRBJ2-1; 14 bases align to TRBD2. Germline loops: CDR1 SGHNT, CDR2 YYREEE (reference sequence). The ends lost 4 bases at V and 1 base at J; junction bases unmatched: 4. CDR3 length equals 17 residues. The CDR3 protein is CASSPTSGGASYNEQFF. The CDR3 coding sequence is TGTGCCAGCAGCCCGACTAGCGGGGGGGCGTCCTACAATGAGCAGTTCTTC.

The chain combines TRBV30 with TRBJ1-3; weak D call: TRBD1 (5 bases). Germline V gene lookup returns CDR1 GTSNPN and CDR2 SVGIG (reference sequence). The CDR3 length is 13 residues. The V end was cut by 3 bases, the J end by 3 bases, with 9 bases between. CDR3 nucleotide sequence: TGTGCCTGGAGCGCAGGGAATGGAAACACCATATATTTT. As protein: CAWSAGNGNTIYF.

The chain recombines TRBV19 with TRBJ1-5; TRBD1 is a possible D gene (5 bases). The CDR3 covers 13 residues. Germline V gives CDR1 LNHDA, CDR2 SQIVND (reference sequence). The V gene lost 8 bases and the J gene lost 1 base, with 9 bases spanning the gap. CDR3 sequence reads: CASWEGSNQPQHF. The CDR3 DNA sequence: TGTGCCAGTTGGGAGGGGAGCAATCAGCCCCAGCATTTT.

This clone has just one count. Other DNA sequences from this sample encode an identical CDR3 as well. The chain is built from TRBV30 and TRBJ2-1; the match to TRBD2 covers 10 bases. Trimming removed 3 bases from V and 0 bases from J; junction bases left unmatched: 5. This CDR3 has 16 amino acids. CDR1 is GTSNPN and CDR2 is SVGIG in the germline V gene (reference sequence). In nucleotides, the CDR3 is TGTGCCTGGAGCGGGGCTAGCGGGAGCTCCTACAATGAGCAGTTCTTC. This translates into CAWSGASGSSYNEQFF.

The chain joins TRBV30 to TRBJ2-1, with no clear D. Germline loops: CDR1 GTSNPN, CDR2 SVGIG (reference sequence). V was clipped by 2 bases and J by 6 bases, with 20 bases between them. This CDR3 contains 16 residues. CDR3 region: CAWSFGSSGQTNEQFF. CDR3 coding DNA: TGTGCCTGGAGTTTTGGGTCATCAGGTCAAACCAATGAGCAGTTCTTC.

This chain links TRBV6-6 with TRBJ1-2; TRBD1 agrees at 7 bases. Unmatched junction bases numbered 7, after V lost 6 bases and J lost 0 bases. The CDR3 totals 15 residues. Germline V gene lookup returns CDR1 MNHNY and CDR2 SVGAGI (reference sequence). As DNA, the CDR3 is TGTGCCAGCAGACACAACAGGGGAACTAACTATGGCTACACCTTC. It is translated as CASRHNRGTNYGYTF.

In regard to this clone: The junction differs from germline at one of its ends, possibly a read error. V usage is TRBV6-1 and J usage is TRBJ1-2; 8 nucleotides match TRBD1. CDR3 size: 15 residues. The V gene's germline CDR1 is MNHNS and CDR2 SASEGT. CDR3 protein: CASSEGGQAPYGYTF. The CDR3 DNA is TGTGCCAGCAGCGAAGGGGGACAGGCCCCTTATGGCTACACCTTC.

V gene TRBV7-8 combines with J gene TRBJ2-5; no clear D. Trimming shortened V by 5 bases and J by 2 bases, and 18 bases separated the two germline ends. This CDR3 is 16 amino acids long. Germline loops: CDR1 SGHVS, CDR2 FQNEAQ. The CDR3 DNA reads as TGTGCCAGCAGCCGCCCGGTAGCAGACCGACAAGAGACCCAGTACTTC. Amino acid sequence: CASSRPVADRQETQYF.

The chain is built from TRBV5-1 and TRBJ2-7, with D perhaps matching TRBD2 (6 bases). The germline gives CDR1 SGHRS, CDR2 YFSETQ. This CDR3 spans 16 amino acids. The ends were cut back, 3 bases at V and 2 bases at J, with 18 bases in the middle. CDR3 nucleotide sequence: TGCGCCAGCAGCTCGAACTTCCCGGGACTTACCTACGAGCAGTACTTC. It specifies CASSSNFPGLTYEQYF. Filled out from reference TRBV5-1 and TRBJ2-7, the complete variable domain reads KAGVTQTPRYLIKTRGQQVTLSCSPISGHRSVSWYQQTPGQGLQFLFEYFSETQRNKGNFPGRFSGRQFSNSRSEMNVSTLELGDSALYLCASSSNFPGLTYEQYFGPGTRLTVT.

V and J are TRBV10-3 and TRBJ1-6; TRBD1 matches at 9 bases. The CDR3 runs 14 residues. V shed 3 bases, J shed 9 bases, and the junction held 3 bases outside the gene matches. Germline CDR1 and CDR2: ENHRY and SYGVKD. Here the CDR3 reads CAISDTGGTSPLHF. CDR3 bases: TGTGCCATCAGTGATACAGGGGGCACTTCACCCCTCCACTTT.

The rearrangement uses TRBV5-4 and TRBJ2-5; 8 bases match TRBD1. The V gene end was trimmed by 5 bases and the J gene end by 3 bases; junction bases not matched to a gene: 3. Germline V lookup: CDR1 SGHNT, CDR2 YYREEE (reference sequence). The CDR3 consists of 13 residues. This chain's CDR3 is CASRVQGEETQYF. The CDR3 nucleotides are TGTGCCAGCAGGGTACAGGGGGAAGAGACCCAGTACTTC. The entire variable domain, with the rest obtained from reference TRBV5-4 and TRBJ2-5, is as follows: ETGVTQSPTHLIKTRGQQVTLRCSSQSGHNTVSWYQQALGQGPQFIFQYYREEENGRGNFPPRFSGLQFPNYSSELNVNALELDDSALYLCASRVQGEETQYFGPGTRLLVL.

The V gene is TRBV4-1, the J gene TRBJ2-7, with 8 bases that match TRBD1. Germline lookup yields CDR1 MGHRA and CDR2 YSYEKL. The CDR3 covers 17 residues. J was trimmed by 4 bases and V by 1 base; bases with no gene match: 12. CDR3 sequence: CASSQGQGQDHLYEQYF. The CDR3 bases are TGCGCCAGCAGCCAAGGTCAGGGACAGGATCACCTTTACGAGCAGTACTTC.

The chain carries TRBV2 and TRBJ1-4; no clear D. CDR1 SNHLY and CDR2 FYNNEI come from the germline V gene. Trimming took 3 bases from V and 8 from J, leaving 13 bases between them. CDR3 size: 14 residues. DNA for the CDR3: TGTGCCAGCAGTGACTCGAGCGGCGGGGAAAAACTGTTTTTT. This encodes CASSDSSGGEKLFF.

V gene TRBV15 combines with J gene TRBJ2-7, with 11 bases aligning to TRBD2. The J segment lost 6 bases and the V segment lost 1 base, leaving 11 bases of the junction unmatched. CDR3 length: 17 amino acids. CDR1 and CDR2 (germline): LNHNV, YYDKDF (reference sequence). The CDR3 protein is CATSRGLPTSGRFEQYF. CDR3 DNA: TGTGCCACCAGCAGAGGGTTACCTACTAGCGGGAGATTCGAGCAGTACTTC.

V gene TRBV29-1 combines with J gene TRBJ2-7; 7 bases are a match to TRBD1. Germline V gives CDR1 SQVTM, CDR2 ANQGSEA. The junction had 11 bases not matched to a gene; V was cut back by 6 bases and J by 3 bases. CDR3 length: 14 amino acids. CDR3 coding DNA: TGCAGCGTCATCCCGAGGGGACAGAACTACGAGCAGTACTTC. Its translation: CSVIPRGQNYEQYF.

The V call is TRBV6-5, the J call TRBJ1-1; D remains unclear. From germline, CDR1 is MNHEY and CDR2 SVGAGI. The CDR3 contains 11 residues. Trimming took 4 bases from V and 5 from J, leaving 5 bases between them. CDR3 residues: CASSSRTEAFF. In DNA, the CDR3 is TGTGCCAGCAGTTCTAGGACTGAAGCTTTCTTT.

The chain uses TRBV30 and TRBJ1-3, with D possibly being TRBD1 (6 bases). V lost 0 bases to trimming and J lost 0 bases, with 12 bases between them. The CDR3 is 16 amino acids. Germline V CDR1 and CDR2: GTSNPN, SVGIG (reference sequence). The CDR3 coding sequence is TGTGCCTGGAGTGTCTGGGGGACAAGCTCTGGAAACACCATATATTTT. Encoded protein: CAWSVWGTSSGNTIYF.

The rearrangement joins TRBV5-1 to TRBJ1-1, with D possibly matching TRBD1 (5 bases). Trimming removed 8 bases at V and 5 bases at J, with 16 bases between. Germline values: CDR1 SGHRS, CDR2 YFSETQ. The CDR3 has 13 residues. The CDR3 DNA reads as TGCGCCAGTCAGACAGACCTGGAAACTGAAGCTTTCTTT. Protein: CASQTDLETEAFF.

This chain links TRBV5-4 with TRBJ2-3; 7 bases are a match to TRBD2. With 5 bases clipped from V and 0 bases from J, the junction kept 6 bases outside the gene matches. Germline CDR1 reads SGHNT; CDR2 reads YYREEE (reference sequence). The CDR3 is made up of 15 amino acids. The CDR3 region has the DNA TGTGCCAGCAGTTCAGCGGGACCCAGCACAGATACGCAGTATTTT. Its translation is CASSSAGPSTDTQYF.

CDR3 nucleotides: TGTGCCACCCGTCGGGGGACAGGGGTCCAAGAGACCCAGTACTTC. Its protein is CATRRGTGVQETQYF. The gene calls are TRBV6-1 and TRBJ2-5; 10 positions match TRBD1. Germline V CDR1 and CDR2: MNHNS, SASEGT. This CDR3 spans 15 amino acids. V trimming: 10 bases; J trimming: 1 base; junction bases outside the gene matches: 9.